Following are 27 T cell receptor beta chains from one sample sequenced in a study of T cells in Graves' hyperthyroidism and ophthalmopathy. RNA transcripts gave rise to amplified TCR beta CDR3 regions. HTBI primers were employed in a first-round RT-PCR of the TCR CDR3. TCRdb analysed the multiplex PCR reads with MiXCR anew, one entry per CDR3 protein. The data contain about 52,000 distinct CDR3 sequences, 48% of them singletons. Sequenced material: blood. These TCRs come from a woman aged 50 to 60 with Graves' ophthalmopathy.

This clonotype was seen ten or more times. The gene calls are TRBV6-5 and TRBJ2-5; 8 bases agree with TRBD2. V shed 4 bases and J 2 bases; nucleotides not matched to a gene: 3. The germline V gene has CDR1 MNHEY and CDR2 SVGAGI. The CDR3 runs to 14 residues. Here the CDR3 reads CASSFSGIQETQYF. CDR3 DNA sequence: TGTGCCAGCAGTTTTAGCGGGATTCAAGAGACCCAGTACTTC.

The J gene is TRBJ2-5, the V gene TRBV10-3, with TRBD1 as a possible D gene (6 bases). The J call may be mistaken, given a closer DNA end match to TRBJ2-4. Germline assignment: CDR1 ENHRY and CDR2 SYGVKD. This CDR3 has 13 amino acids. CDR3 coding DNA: TGTGCCATCAGTGAGTCACTAGGGGGCATTCAGTACTTC. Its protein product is CAISESLGGIQYF.

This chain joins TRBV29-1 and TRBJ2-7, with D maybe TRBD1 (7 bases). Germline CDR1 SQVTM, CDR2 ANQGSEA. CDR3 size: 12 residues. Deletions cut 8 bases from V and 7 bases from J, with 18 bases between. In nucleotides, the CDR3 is TGCAGCTCCATTCTTTCAGGGGGGGAGCAGTACTTC. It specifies CSSILSGGEQYF.

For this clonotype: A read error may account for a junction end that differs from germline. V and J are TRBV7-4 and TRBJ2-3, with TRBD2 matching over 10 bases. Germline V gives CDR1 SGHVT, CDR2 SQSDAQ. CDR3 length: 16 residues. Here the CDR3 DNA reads TGTGCCAGCAGCCTAGCGGGGGTTCCTAGCACAGATACGCAGTATTTT. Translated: CASSLAGVPSTDTQYF.

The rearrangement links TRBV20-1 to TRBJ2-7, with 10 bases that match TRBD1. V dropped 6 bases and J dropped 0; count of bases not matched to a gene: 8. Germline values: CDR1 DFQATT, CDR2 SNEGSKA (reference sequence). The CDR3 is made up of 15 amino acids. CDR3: CSARNRDRGSYEQYF. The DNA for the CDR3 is TGCAGTGCGAGGAACCGGGACAGGGGCTCCTACGAGCAGTACTTC.

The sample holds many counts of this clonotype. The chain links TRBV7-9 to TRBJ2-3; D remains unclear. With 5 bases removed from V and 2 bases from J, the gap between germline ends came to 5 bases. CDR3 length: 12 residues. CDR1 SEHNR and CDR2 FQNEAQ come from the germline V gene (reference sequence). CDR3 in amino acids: CASSANTDTQYF. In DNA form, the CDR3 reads TGTGCCAGCAGCGCCAACACAGATACGCAGTATTTT.

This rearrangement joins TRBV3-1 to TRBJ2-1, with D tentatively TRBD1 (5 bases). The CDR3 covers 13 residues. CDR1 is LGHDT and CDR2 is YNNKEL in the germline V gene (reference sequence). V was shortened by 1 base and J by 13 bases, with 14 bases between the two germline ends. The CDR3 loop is CASSQGPQGEQFF. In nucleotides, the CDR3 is TGTGCCAGCAGCCAAGGCCCCCAAGGGGAACAGTTCTTC.

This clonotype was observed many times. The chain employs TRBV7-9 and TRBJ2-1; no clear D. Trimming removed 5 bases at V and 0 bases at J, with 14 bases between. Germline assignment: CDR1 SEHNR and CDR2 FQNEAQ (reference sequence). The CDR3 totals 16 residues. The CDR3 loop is CASSLGRRTSYNEQFF. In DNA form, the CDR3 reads TGTGCCAGCAGCCTGGGTCGGCGGACCTCCTACAATGAGCAGTTCTTC. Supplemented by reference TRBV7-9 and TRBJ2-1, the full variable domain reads DTGVSQNPRHKITKRGQNVTFRCDPISEHNRLYWYRQTLGQGPEFLTYFQNEAQLEKSRLLSDRFSAERPKGSFSTLEIQRTEQGDSAMYLCASSLGRRTSYNEQFFGPGTRLTVL.

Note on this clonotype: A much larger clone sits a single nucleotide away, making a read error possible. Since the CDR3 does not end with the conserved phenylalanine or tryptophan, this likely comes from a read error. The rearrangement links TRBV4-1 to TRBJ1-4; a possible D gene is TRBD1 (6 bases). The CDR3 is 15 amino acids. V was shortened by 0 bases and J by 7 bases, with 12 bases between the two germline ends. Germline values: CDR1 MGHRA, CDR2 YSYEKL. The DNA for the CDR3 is TGCGCCAGCAGCCAAGAAGGGCAGGGGTCTGAAAAACTGTTTGTT. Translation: CASSQEGQGSEKLFV.

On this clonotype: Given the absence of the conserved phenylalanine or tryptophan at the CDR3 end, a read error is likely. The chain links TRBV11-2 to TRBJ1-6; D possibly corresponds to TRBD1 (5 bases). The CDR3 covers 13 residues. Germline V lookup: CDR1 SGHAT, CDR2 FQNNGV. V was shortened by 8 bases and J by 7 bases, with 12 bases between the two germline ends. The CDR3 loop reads CASARQINSPLHS. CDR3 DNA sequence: TGTGCCAGCGCAAGACAGATAAATTCACCCCTCCACTCT.

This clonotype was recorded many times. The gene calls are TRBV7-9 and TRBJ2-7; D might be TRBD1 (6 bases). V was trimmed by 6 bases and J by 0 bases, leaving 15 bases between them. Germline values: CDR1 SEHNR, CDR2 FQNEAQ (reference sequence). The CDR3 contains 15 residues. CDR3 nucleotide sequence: TGTGCCAGCAGTTCCCCCGACAGGCACTCCTACGAGCAGTACTTC. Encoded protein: CASSSPDRHSYEQYF.

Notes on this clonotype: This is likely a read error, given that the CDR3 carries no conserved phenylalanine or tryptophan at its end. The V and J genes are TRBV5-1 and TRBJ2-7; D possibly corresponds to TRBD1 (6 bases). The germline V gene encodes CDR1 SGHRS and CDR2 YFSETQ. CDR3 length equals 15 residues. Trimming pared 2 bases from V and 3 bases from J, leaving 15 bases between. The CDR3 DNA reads TGCGCCAGCAGCTTCCTCGGGACACCCCTCTACGAGCAGTACCAC. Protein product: CASSFLGTPLYEQYH.

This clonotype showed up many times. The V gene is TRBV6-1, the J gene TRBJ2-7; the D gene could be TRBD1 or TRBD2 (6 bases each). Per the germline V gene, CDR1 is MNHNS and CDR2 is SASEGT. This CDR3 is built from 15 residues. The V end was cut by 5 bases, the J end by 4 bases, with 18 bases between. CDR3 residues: CASSPQGGGQYEQYF. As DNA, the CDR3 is TGTGCCAGCAGTCCCCAAGGAGGGGGACAATACGAGCAGTACTTC.

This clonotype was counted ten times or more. CDR3 nucleotide sequence: TGTGCCAGCAGTGCCGGGACACTCTATGGCTACACCTTC. This sequence encodes CASSAGTLYGYTF. The V gene is TRBV12-3 or TRBV12-4, the J gene TRBJ1-2; tentatively, D is TRBD1 (6 bases). With 5 bases removed from V and 4 bases from J, the gap between germline ends came to 11 bases. The CDR3 covers 13 residues.

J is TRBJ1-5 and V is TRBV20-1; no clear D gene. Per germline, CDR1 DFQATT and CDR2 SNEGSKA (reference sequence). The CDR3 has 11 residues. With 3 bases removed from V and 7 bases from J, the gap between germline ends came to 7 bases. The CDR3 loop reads CSARVGQPQHF. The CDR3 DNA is TGCAGTGCTAGGGTCGGGCAGCCCCAGCATTTT.

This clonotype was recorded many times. The CDR3 coding sequence is TGCAGTGCTGGACGGCGGGTGGGGTACGAGCAGTACTTC. This codes for CSAGRRVGYEQYF. The chain couples TRBV20-1 to TRBJ2-7, with D possibly matching TRBD2 (5 bases). V lost 5 bases to trimming and J lost 4 bases, with 15 bases between them. The germline gives CDR1 DFQATT, CDR2 SNEGSKA (reference sequence). This CDR3 is built from 13 residues.

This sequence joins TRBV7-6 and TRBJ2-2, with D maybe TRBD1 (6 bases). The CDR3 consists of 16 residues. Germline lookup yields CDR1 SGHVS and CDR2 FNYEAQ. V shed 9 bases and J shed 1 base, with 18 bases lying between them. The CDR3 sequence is CASSVLQGQNTGELFF. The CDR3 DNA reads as TGTGCCAGTAGCGTACTACAGGGACAGAACACCGGGGAGCTGTTTTTT.

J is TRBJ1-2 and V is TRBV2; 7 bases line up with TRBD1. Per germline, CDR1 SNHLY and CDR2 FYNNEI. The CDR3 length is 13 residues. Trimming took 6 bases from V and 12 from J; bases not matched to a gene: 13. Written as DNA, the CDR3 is TGTGCCAGCAGCGCACAGGGGACCTCTGGAAACACCTTC. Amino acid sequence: CASSAQGTSGNTF. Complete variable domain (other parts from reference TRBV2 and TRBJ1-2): EPEVTQTPSHQVTQMGQEVILRCVPISNHLYFYWYRQILGQKVEFLVSFYNNEISEKSEIFDDQFSVERPDGSNFTLKIRSTKLEDSAMYFCASSAQGTSGNTFGSGTRLTVV.

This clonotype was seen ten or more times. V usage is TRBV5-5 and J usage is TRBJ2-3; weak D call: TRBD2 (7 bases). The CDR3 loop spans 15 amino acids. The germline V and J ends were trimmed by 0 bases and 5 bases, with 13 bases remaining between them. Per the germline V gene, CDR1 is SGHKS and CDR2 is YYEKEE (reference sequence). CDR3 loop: CASSLDGGQGDTQYF. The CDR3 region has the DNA TGTGCCAGCAGCTTGGACGGGGGGCAGGGAGATACGCAGTATTTT.

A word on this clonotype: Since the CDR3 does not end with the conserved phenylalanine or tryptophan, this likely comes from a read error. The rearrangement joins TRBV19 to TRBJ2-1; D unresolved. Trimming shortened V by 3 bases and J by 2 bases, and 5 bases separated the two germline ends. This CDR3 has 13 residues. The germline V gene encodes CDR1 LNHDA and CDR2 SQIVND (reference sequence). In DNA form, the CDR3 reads TGTGCCAGTAGTATGAGACCCTACAATGAGCAGTTCTTA. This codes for CASSMRPYNEQFL.

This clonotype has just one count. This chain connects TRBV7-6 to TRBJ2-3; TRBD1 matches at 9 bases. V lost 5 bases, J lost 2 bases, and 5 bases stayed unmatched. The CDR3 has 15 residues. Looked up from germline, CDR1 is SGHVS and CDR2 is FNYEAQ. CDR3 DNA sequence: TGTGCCAGCAGCCTCAACAGGGGGCACACAGATACGCAGTATTTT. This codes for CASSLNRGHTDTQYF.

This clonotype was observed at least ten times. The CDR3 coding sequence is TGCGCCAGCAGTTTTGTGGCTGGGGATGAGCAGTTCTTC. Translated, it gives CASSFVAGDEQFF. The chain links TRBV4-3 to TRBJ2-1; D is undetermined. The V end lost 6 bases, the J end lost 8 bases, and 14 bases lay between the germline ends. The CDR3 sequence is 13 residues long. The germline V gene has CDR1 LGHNA and CDR2 YSLEER.

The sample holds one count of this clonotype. The CDR3 reads CASSYGQGGRETQYF. The CDR3 region has the DNA TGTGCCAGCAGTTACGGACAGGGGGGAAGGGAGACCCAGTACTTC. The rearrangement links TRBV6-5 to TRBJ2-5; 10 nucleotides line up with TRBD1. The V gene's germline CDR1 is MNHEY and CDR2 SVGAGI. V was clipped by 2 bases and J by 5 bases; unmatched bases: 5. CDR3 length equals 15 residues.

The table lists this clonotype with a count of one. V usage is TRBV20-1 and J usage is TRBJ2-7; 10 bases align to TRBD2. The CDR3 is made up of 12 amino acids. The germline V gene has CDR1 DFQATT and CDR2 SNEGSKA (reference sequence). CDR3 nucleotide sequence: TGCAGCGCCAGCGGGAGGGCTGCCGAGCAGTACTTC. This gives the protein CSASGRAAEQYF.

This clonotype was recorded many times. The CDR3 sequence: CASSLSGAAYNEQFF. CDR3 in DNA: TGTGCCAGCAGCTTGAGCGGGGCGGCCTACAATGAGCAGTTCTTC. The chain carries TRBV7-6 and TRBJ2-1, with 7 bases fitting TRBD2. CDR1 is SGHVS, CDR2 FNYEAQ, per germline. V shed 3 bases, J shed 2 bases, and the junction held 4 bases outside the gene matches. The CDR3 extends over 15 amino acids.

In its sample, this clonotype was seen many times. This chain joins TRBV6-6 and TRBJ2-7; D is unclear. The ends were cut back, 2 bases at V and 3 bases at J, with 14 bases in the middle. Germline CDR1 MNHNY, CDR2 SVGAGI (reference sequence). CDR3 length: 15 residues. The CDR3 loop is CASSYVAESNYEQYF. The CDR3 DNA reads TGTGCCAGCAGTTACGTCGCAGAAAGTAACTACGAGCAGTACTTC.

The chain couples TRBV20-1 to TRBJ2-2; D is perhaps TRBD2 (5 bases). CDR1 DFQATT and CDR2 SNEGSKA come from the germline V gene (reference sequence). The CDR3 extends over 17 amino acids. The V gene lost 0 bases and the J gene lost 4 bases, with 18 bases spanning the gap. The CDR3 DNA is TGCAGTGCTAGAGACGAGGCGGTATGGAGGATCACCGGGGAGCTGTTTTTT. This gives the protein CSARDEAVWRITGELFF.